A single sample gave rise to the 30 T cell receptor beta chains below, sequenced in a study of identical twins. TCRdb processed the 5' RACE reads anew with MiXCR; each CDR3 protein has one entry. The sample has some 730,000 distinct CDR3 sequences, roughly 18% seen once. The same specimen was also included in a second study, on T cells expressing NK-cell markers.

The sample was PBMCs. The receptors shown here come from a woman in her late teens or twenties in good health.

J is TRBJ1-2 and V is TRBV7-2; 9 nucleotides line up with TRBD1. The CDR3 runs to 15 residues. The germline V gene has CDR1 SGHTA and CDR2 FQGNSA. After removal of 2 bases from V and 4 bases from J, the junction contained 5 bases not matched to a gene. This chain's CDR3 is CASSLSGDRVYGYTF. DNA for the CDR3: TGTGCCAGCAGCTTATCAGGGGACAGGGTCTATGGCTACACCTTC.

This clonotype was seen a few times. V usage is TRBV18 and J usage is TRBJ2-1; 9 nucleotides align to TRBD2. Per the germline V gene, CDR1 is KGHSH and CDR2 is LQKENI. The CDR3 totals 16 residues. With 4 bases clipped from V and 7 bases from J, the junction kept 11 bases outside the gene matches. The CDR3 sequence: CASSHFTGTSLNEQFF. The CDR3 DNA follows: TGTGCCAGCTCACATTTTACCGGGACTAGCCTTAATGAGCAGTTCTTC.

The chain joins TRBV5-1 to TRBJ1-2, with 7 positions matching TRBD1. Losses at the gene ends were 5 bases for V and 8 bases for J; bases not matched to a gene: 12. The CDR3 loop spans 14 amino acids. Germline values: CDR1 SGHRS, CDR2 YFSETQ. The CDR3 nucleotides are TGCGCCAGCAGACCTCTAAGGGGGCGCGGAGGCTACACCTTC. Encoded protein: CASRPLRGRGGYTF.

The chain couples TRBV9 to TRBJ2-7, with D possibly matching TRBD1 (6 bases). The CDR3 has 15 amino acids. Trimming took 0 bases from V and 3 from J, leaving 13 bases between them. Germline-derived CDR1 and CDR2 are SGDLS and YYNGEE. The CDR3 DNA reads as TGTGCCAGCAGCGTAGGTCAGGGGATTATCTACGAGCAGTACTTC. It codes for CASSVGQGIIYEQYF.

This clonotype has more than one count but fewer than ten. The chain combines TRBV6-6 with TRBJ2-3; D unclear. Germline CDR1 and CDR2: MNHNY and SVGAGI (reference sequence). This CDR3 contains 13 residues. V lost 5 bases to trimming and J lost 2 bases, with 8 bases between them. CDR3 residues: CASSAHYTDTQYF. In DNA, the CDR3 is TGTGCCAGCAGTGCTCACTACACAGATACGCAGTATTTT.

The CDR3 spells CASSQDPRGTGELFF. CDR3 sequence (DNA): TGTGCCAGCAGCCAAGATCCAAGGGGGACCGGGGAGCTGTTTTTT. The chain is built from TRBV3-1 and TRBJ2-2; perhaps TRBD1 as D (6 bases). Deletions cut 0 bases from V and 5 bases from J, with 10 bases between. The CDR3 spans 15 residues. The germline CDR1 and CDR2 sequences are LGHDT and YNNKEL (reference sequence).

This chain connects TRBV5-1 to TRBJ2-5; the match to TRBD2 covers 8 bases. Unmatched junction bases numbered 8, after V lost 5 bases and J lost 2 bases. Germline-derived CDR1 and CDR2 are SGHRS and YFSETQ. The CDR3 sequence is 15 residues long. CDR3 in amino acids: CASRQSGTRQETQYF. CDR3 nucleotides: TGCGCCAGCAGACAGTCCGGGACTAGACAAGAGACCCAGTACTTC.

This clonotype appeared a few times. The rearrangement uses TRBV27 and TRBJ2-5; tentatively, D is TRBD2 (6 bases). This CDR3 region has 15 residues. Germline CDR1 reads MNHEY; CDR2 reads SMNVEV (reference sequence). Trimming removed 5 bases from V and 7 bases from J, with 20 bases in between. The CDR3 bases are TGTGCCAGCAGTGCTTCCTCTAGCGTTTCAGCGACCCAGTACTTC. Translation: CASSASSSVSATQYF.

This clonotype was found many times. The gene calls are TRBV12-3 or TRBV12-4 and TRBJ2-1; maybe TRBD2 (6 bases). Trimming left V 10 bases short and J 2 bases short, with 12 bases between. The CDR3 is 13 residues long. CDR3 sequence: CAIASAAYNEQFF. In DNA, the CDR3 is TGTGCCATCGCTAGCGCCGCCTACAATGAGCAGTTCTTC.

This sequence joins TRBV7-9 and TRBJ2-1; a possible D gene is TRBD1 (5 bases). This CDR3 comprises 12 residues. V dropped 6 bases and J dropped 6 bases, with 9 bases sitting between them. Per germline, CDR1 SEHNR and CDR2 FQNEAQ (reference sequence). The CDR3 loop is CASRPRVNEQFF. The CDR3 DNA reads TGTGCCAGCAGACCCAGGGTCAATGAGCAGTTCTTC.

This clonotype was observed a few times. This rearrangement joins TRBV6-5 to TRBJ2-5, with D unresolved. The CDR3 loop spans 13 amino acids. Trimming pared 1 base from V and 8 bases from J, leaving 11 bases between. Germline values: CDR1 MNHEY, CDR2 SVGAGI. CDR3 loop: CASSYFQGGTQYF. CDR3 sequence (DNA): TGTGCCAGCAGTTACTTCCAAGGTGGAACCCAGTACTTC.

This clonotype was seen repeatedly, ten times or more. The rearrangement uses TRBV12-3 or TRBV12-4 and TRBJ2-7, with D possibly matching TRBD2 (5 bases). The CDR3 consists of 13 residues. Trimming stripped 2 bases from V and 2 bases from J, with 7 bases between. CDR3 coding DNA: TGTGCCAGCAGTTTACGGGAAGCCTACGAGCAGTACTTC. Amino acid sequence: CASSLREAYEQYF.

This CDR3 is CASSLYGKGLYGYTF. The CDR3 region has the DNA TGTGCCAGCAGTTTATATGGAAAAGGATTATATGGCTACACCTTC. The V and J genes are TRBV12-3 or TRBV12-4 and TRBJ1-2; D not certain. This CDR3 is 15 amino acids long. V was cut by 2 bases and J by 5 bases, with 15 bases left in between.

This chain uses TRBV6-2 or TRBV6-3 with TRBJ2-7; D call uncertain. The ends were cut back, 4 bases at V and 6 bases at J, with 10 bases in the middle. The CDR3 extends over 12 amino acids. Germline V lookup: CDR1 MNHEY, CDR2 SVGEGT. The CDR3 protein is CASSSDPAEQYF. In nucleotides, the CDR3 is TGTGCCAGCAGTTCTGACCCGGCCGAGCAGTACTTC.

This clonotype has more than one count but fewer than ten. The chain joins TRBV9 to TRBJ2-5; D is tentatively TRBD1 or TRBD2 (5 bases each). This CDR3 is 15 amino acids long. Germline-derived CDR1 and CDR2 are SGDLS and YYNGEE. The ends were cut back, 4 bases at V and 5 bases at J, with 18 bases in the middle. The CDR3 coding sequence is TGTGCCAGCAGCCCCAACTTGCCGGGGACGGAGACCCAGTACTTC. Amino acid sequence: CASSPNLPGTETQYF.

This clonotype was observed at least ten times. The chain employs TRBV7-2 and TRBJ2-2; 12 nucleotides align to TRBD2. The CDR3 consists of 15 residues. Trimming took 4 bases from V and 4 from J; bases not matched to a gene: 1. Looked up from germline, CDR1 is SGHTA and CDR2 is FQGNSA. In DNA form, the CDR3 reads TGTGCCAGCAGCTCGGGACTAGCGGGCACCGGGGAGCTGTTTTTT. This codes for CASSSGLAGTGELFF.

CDR3 residues: CSVGGLAGGSSYNEQFF. CDR3 bases: TGCAGCGTTGGGGGCCTAGCGGGAGGGAGCTCCTACAATGAGCAGTTCTTC. The rearrangement links TRBV29-1 to TRBJ2-1; TRBD2 matches 12 bases. Per the germline V gene, CDR1 is SQVTM and CDR2 is ANQGSEA. The CDR3 length is 17 residues. The junction had 7 bases not matched to a gene; V was cut back by 4 bases and J by 0 bases.

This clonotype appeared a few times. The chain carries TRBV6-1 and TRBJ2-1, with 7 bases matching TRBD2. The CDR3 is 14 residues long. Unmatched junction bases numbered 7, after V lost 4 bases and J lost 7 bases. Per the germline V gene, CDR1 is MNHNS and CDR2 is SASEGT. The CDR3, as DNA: TGTGCCAGCAGTGCTAGCGGATGGATGAATGAGCAGTTCTTC. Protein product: CASSASGWMNEQFF.

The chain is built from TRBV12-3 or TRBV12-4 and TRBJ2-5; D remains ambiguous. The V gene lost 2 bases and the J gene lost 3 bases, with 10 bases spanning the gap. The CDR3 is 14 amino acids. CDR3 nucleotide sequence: TGTGCCAGCAGTTTAAATCGTATCGAAGAGACCCAGTACTTC. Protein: CASSLNRIEETQYF.

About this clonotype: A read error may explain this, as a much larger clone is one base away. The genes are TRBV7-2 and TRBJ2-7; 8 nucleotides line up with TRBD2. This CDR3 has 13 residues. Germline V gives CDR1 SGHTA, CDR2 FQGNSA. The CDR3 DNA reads TGTGCCAGCAGCTTCTTGACTAGCGCCGAGCAGCACTTC. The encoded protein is CASSFLTSAEQHF.

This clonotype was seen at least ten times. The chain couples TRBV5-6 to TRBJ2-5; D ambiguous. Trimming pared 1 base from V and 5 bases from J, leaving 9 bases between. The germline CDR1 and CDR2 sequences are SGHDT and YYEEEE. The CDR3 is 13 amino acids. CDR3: CASSLRTLETQYF. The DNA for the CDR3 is TGTGCCAGCAGCTTGCGTACGTTGGAGACCCAGTACTTC.

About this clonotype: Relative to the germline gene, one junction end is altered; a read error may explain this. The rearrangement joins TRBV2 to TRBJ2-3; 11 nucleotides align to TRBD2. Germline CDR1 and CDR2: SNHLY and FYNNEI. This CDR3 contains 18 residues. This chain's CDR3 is CACSPLVSGRAETDTQYF. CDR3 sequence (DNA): TGTGCCTGCAGTCCCCTGGTTAGCGGGAGGGCAGAGACAGATACGCAGTATTTT.

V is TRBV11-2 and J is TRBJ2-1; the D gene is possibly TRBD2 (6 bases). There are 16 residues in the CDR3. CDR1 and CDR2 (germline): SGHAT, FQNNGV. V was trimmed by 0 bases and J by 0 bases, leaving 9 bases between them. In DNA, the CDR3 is TGTGCCAGCAGCTTAGACCGGGAGCTCTCCTACAATGAGCAGTTCTTC. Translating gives CASSLDRELSYNEQFF.

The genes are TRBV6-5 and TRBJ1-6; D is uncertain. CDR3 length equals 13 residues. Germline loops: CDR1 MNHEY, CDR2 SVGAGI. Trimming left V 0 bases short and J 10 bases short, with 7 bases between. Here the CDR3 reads CASSYSTGSPLHF. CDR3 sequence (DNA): TGTGCCAGCAGTTACTCGACGGGGTCACCCCTCCACTTT.

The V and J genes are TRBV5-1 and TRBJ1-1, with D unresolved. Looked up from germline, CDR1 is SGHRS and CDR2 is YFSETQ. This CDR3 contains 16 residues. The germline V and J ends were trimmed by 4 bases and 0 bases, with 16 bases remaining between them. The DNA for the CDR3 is TGCGCCAGCAGCCCTAAAGAGGCCATGCTGAACACTGAAGCTTTCTTT. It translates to CASSPKEAMLNTEAFF.

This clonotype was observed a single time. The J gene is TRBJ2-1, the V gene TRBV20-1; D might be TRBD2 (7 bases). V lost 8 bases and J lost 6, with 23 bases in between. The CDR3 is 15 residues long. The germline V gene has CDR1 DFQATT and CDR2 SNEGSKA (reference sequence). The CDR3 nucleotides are TGCAGTTCGCACAGGGCTGCGGGGGAGGGCAATGAGCAGTTCTTC. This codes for CSSHRAAGEGNEQFF.

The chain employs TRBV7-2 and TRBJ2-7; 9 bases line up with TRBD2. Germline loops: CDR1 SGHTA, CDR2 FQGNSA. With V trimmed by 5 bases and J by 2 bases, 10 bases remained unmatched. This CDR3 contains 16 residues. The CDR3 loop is CASSPLSGRGAYEQYF. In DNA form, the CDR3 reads TGTGCCAGCAGCCCACTTAGCGGGAGAGGAGCCTACGAGCAGTACTTC.

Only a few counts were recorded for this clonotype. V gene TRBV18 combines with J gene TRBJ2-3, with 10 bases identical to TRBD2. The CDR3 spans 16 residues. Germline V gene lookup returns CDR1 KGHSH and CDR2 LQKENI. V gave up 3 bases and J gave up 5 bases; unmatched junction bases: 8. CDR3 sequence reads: CASSPLLAGVRDTQYF. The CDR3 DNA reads TGTGCCAGCTCACCGCTGCTAGCGGGAGTAAGAGATACGCAGTATTTT.

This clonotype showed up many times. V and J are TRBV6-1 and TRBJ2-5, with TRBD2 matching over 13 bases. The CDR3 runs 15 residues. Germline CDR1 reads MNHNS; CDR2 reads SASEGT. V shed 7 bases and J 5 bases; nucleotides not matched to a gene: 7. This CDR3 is CASTRTSGSTETQYF. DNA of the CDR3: TGTGCCAGCACCCGGACTAGCGGGAGCACGGAGACCCAGTACTTC.

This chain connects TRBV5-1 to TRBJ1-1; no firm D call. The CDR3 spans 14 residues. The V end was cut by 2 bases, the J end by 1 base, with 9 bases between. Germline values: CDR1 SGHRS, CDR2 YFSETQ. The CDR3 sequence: CASSLTPRNTEAFF. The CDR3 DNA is TGCGCCAGCAGCTTAACACCGAGGAACACTGAAGCTTTCTTT. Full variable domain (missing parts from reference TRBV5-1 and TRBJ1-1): KAGVTQTPRYLIKTRGQQVTLSCSPISGHRSVSWYQQTPGQGLQFLFEYFSETQRNKGNFPGRFSGRQFSNSRSEMNVSTLELGDSALYLCASSLTPRNTEAFFGQGTRLTVV.